Listed here are 19 T cell receptor beta chains from one sample, sequenced in a study of control samples from healthy donors and cancer patients. Clones were sequenced by immunoSEQ multiplex PCR, and TCRdb holds only the in-frame ones, with some missing. The table has some 96,000 clones, 85% to 95% seen once. Sequenced input: blood. These receptors were collected from a man between 18 and 35 years old in good health.

The chain employs TRBV12-3 or TRBV12-4 and TRBJ2-7; D unclear. The ends were cut back, 2 bases at V and 2 bases at J, with 7 bases in the middle. The CDR3 runs 13 residues. The CDR3 loop is CASSLSLAYEQYF. The CDR3, as DNA: TGTGCCAGCAGTTTAAGTCTAGCCTACGAGCAGTACTTC.

The chain recombines TRBV4-1 with TRBJ1-5; D not resolved. The CDR3 loop spans 15 amino acids. V lost 0 bases, J lost 2 bases, and 8 bases lay in between. Germline V lookup: CDR1 MGHRA, CDR2 YSYEKL. The CDR3 DNA is TGCGCCAGCAGCCAAGAGGAAGCAGGCAATCAGCCCCAGCATTTT. Its protein product is CASSQEEAGNQPQHF.

The V gene is TRBV12-3 or TRBV12-4, the J gene TRBJ1-2; the match to TRBD1 covers 9 bases. V lost 5 bases and J lost 7; bases outside the gene matches: 5. The length of the CDR3 is 13 residues. The CDR3 DNA sequence: TGTGCCAGCAGTACGGGACAGGGCTCTGGCTACACCTTC. Translated: CASSTGQGSGYTF.

The V gene is TRBV13, the J gene TRBJ1-3; TRBD1 matches 7 bases. Trimming took 5 bases from V and 1 from J; bases not matched to a gene: 2. The CDR3 contains 14 residues. CDR1 is PRHDT, CDR2 FYEKMQ, per germline (reference sequence). The CDR3 here is CASSIRGSGNTIYF. The CDR3 coding sequence is TGTGCCAGCAGCATCAGGGGGTCTGGAAACACCATATATTTT.

The J gene is TRBJ2-3, the V gene TRBV5-1; possibly TRBD2 for D (6 bases). CDR3 size: 10 residues. The V gene lost 8 bases and the J gene lost 6 bases, with 7 bases spanning the gap. Per germline, CDR1 SGHRS and CDR2 YFSETQ. This CDR3 reads CASGGDTQYF. The CDR3 region has the DNA TGCGCCAGTGGGGGGGATACGCAGTATTTT.

The chain uses TRBV7-3 and TRBJ1-6, with D possibly being TRBD1 (5 bases). The V end was cut by 0 bases, the J end by 7 bases, with 10 bases between. CDR1 and CDR2 (germline): SGHTA, FQGTGA. This CDR3 is built from 15 residues. The CDR3 nucleotides are TGTGCCAGCAGCTTAACCGGGACGACGAATTCACCCCTCCACTTT. Amino acids: CASSLTGTTNSPLHF.

The V gene is TRBV15, the J gene TRBJ1-1, with D perhaps TRBD1 (6 bases). The germline V gene has CDR1 LNHNV and CDR2 YYDKDF (reference sequence). V was clipped by 1 base and J by 6 bases, with 12 bases between them. The CDR3 consists of 14 residues. This CDR3 is CATSRAQGGAEAFF. The CDR3, as DNA: TGTGCCACCAGCAGAGCACAGGGAGGGGCTGAAGCTTTCTTT.

The chain links TRBV9 to TRBJ1-1; the D gene is possibly TRBD1 (5 bases). Germline CDR1 is SGDLS and CDR2 is YYNGEE. This CDR3 region has 15 residues. Trimming removed 2 bases at V and 3 bases at J, with 14 bases between. The CDR3 DNA is TGTGCCAGCAGCGTCTATGGTGTGGGGGACACTGAAGCTTTCTTT. The encoded protein is CASSVYGVGDTEAFF.

The chain uses TRBV6-5 and TRBJ1-4; D gene unclear. Trimming took 5 bases from V and 7 from J, leaving 11 bases between them. This CDR3 is built from 13 residues. Germline CDR1 MNHEY, CDR2 SVGAGI. The CDR3 region is CASSRARGEKLFF. CDR3 sequence (DNA): TGTGCCAGCAGTCGGGCGCGGGGTGAAAAACTGTTTTTT.

V gene TRBV5-1 combines with J gene TRBJ1-1; D gene ambiguous. With 4 bases removed from V and 0 bases from J, the gap between germline ends came to 13 bases. The CDR3 contains 15 residues. Germline assignment: CDR1 SGHRS and CDR2 YFSETQ. The CDR3 DNA is TGCGCCAGCAGCCTGGCACCACGCGTGAACACTGAAGCTTTCTTT. It codes for CASSLAPRVNTEAFF.

The rearrangement links TRBV5-5 to TRBJ2-7; the D is unclear. Germline V gene sequence: CDR1 SGHKS, CDR2 YYEKEE (reference sequence). This CDR3 spans 14 amino acids. The V and J ends lost 1 base and 1 base respectively, with 9 bases between them. This CDR3 is CASSLLLRSYEQYF. The CDR3 region has the DNA TGTGCCAGCAGCTTGCTCCTAAGGTCCTACGAGCAGTACTTC.

In this sample, this clone turned up once. The rearrangement joins TRBV10-3 to TRBJ2-7; unclear D gene. The germline gives CDR1 ENHRY, CDR2 SYGVKD. This CDR3 region has 14 residues. Trimming cost V 0 bases and J 0 bases, with 6 bases left between them. As DNA, the CDR3 is TGTGCCATCAGTGAGTCGCTCAGCTCCTACGAGCAGTACTTC. Its translation is CAISESLSSYEQYF.

This clone showed up just once. V is TRBV10-3 and J is TRBJ2-6; D remains ambiguous. V was clipped by 6 bases and J by 4 bases, with 7 bases between them. This CDR3 has 13 amino acids. CDR1 and CDR2 from the germline V gene are ENHRY and SYGVKD. CDR3: CAIRTPGANVLTF. The CDR3 coding sequence is TGTGCCATCAGGACTCCAGGGGCCAACGTCCTGACTTTC.

The V gene is TRBV5-6, the J gene TRBJ2-7, with 7 positions matching TRBD1. The CDR3 has 14 residues. V lost 0 bases, J lost 0 bases, and 0 bases stayed unmatched. Germline V gives CDR1 SGHDT, CDR2 YYEEEE. The CDR3 is CASSLGQGSYEQYF. The CDR3, as DNA: TGTGCCAGCAGCTTGGGACAGGGCTCCTACGAGCAGTACTTC.

Only one count was recorded for this clone. CDR3 region: CASSLGTLGYEQYF. The CDR3 DNA reads as TGTGCCAGCAGCTTAGGGACCTTGGGGTACGAGCAGTACTTC. The chain uses TRBV13 and TRBJ2-7; D remains unclear. The CDR3 length is 14 residues. V lost 0 bases to trimming and J lost 4 bases, with 10 bases between them. Germline lookup yields CDR1 PRHDT and CDR2 FYEKMQ (reference sequence).

This clone was observed a single time. V usage is TRBV2 and J usage is TRBJ1-2, with D possibly matching TRBD1 (5 bases). Germline CDR1 and CDR2: SNHLY and FYNNEI. The CDR3 has 15 residues. V shed 3 bases and J shed 2 bases, with 13 bases lying between them. This chain's CDR3 is CASSEGGGGNYGYTF. Written as DNA, the CDR3 is TGTGCCAGCAGTGAGGGGGGAGGAGGGAACTATGGCTACACCTTC.

The rearrangement uses TRBV4-1 and TRBJ1-5, with unresolved D. Trimming took off 0 bases at V and 1 base at J, with 10 bases between the two ends. Germline-derived CDR1 and CDR2 are MGHRA and YSYEKL. The CDR3 runs 16 residues. CDR3 protein: CASSQERGGSNQPQHF. In DNA, the CDR3 is TGCGCCAGCAGCCAAGAGCGTGGCGGGAGCAATCAGCCCCAGCATTTT.

Regarding this clone: The CDR3 does not end in the conserved phenylalanine or tryptophan, so this is likely a read error. Because the CDR3's place on the DNA is in doubt, the DNA is left out and the CDR3 is given as listed by TCRdb. V gene TRBV13 combines with J gene TRBJ2-7; TRBD1, the table's D call, lacks a check against the DNA. 14 amino acids form the CDR3, both terminal residues included. The germline V gene encodes CDR1 PRHDT and CDR2 FYEKMQ (reference sequence). CDR3 sequence reads: CASSLGGLSGWGFS.

The CDR3: CASSQNRGFGYTF. The DNA of the CDR3 is TGTGCCAGCAGCCAAAACAGGGGGTTTGGCTACACCTTC. The V gene is TRBV3-1 (or the pseudogene TRBV3-2), the J gene TRBJ1-2; 8 nucleotides line up with TRBD1. This CDR3 comprises 13 residues. Germline trimming cut 2 bases from V and 7 bases from J; bases unmatched to any gene: 3. The germline V gene has CDR1 LGHDT and CDR2 YNNKEL (reference sequence).